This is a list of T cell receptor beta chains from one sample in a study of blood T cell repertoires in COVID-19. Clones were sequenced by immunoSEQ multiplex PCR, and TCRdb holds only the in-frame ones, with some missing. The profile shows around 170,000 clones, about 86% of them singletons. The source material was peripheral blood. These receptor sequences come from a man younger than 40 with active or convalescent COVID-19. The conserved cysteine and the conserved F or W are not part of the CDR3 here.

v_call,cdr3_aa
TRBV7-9,ASSHSDRGFNQPQH
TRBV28,ASSSPRRGLDEQF
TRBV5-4,ASYAGTSHFGELF
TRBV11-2,ASSFRAGNRNTIY
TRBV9,ASSLQGANYGYT
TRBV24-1,ATSASVVYNEQF
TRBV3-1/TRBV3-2,ASSQAPGQGHEKLF
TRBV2,ASSLQGLRNTIY
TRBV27,ASSLAYFTDTQY
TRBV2,ASSEYRVGSSNYGYT
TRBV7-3,ASSLAGSSYNEQF
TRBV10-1,ASSEEGLNTEAF
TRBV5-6,ASSPGGYGYT
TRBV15,ATSRGVTTNEKLF
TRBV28,ASSLWADRGNYGYT
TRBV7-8,ASSLARGFNNEQF
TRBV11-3,ASSSAALDYGYT
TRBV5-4,ASSGTSGRTDTQY
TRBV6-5,ASSQPGIITDTQY
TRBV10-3,AVDPGTLNYGYT
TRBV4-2,ASLQGTGNTEAF
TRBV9,ASSVEGATYNEQF
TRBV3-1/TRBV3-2,ASSLQGVMNTEAF
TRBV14,ASSQRSRDSSGNTIY
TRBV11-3,ASSSSKAGGRSYEQY
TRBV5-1,ASSLTGGNGNTIY
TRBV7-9,ASSLGQSGSGNTIY
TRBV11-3,ASSLFPGQQSSGANVLT
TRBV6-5,ASTPRPRLNEKLF
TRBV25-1,ASSDNTRLEQY
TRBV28,ASTTDRYQPQH
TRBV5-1,ASSLDRAVNTEAF
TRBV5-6,ASRGQLLNYGYT
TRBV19,ASSPSWDRGTEAF
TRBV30,AWNRGFEVNQPQH
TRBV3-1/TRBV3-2,ASSRGLAGDTNTGELF
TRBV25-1,ASTGQYNEKLF
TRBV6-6,ASSLVAGEGTDTQY
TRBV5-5,ASSSLAEETQY
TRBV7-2,ASSPSSSSANTGELF
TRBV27,ASSDLQGAAPNEKLF
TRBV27,ASSSSPVTVYEQY
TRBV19,ASSIPGTVSAKNIQY
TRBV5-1,ASSFSAGERPPDSTDTQY
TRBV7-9,ASSRRGSSGANVLT
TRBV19,ASSIWTSGGYNEQF
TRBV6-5,ASNQGSSYNEQF
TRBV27,ASSLAGPAGNTIY
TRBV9,ASSVYPSTDTQY
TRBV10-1,ASSRSGDGYNEQF
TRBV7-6,ASSLAGGGPNTEAF
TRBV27,ASSNWDRDNSPLH
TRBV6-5,ASKAGGSGNTIY